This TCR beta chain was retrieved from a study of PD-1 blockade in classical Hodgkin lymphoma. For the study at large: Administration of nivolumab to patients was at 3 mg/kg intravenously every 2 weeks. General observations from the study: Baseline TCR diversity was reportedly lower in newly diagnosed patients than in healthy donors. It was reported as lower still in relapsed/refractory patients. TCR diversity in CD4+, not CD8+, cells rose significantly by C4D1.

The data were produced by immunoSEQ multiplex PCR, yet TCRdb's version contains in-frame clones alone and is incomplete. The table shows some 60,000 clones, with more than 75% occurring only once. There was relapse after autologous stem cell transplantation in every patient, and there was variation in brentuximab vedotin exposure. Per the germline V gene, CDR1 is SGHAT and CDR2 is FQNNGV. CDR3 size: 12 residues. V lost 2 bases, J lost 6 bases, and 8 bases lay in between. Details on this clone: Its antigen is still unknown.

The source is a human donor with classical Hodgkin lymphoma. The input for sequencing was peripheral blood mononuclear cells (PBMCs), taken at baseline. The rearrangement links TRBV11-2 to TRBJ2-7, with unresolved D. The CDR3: CASSLHPAEQYF. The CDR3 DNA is TGTGCCAGCAGCTTACACCCTGCCGAGCAGTACTTC.